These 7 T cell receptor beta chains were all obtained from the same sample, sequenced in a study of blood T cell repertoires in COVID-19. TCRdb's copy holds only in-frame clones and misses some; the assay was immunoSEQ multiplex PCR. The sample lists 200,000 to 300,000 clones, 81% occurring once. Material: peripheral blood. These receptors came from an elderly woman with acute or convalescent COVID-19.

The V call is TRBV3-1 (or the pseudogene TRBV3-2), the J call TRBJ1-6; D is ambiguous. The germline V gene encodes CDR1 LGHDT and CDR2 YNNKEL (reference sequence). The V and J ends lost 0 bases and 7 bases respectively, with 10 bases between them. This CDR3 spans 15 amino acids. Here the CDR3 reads CASSQDRNRNSPLHF. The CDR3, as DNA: TGTGCCAGCAGCCAAGATAGAAACAGAAATTCACCCCTCCACTTT.

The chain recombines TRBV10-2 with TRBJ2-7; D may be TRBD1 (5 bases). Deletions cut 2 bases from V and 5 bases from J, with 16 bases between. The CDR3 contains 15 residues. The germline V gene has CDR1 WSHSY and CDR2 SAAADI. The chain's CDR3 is CASSEMGLGSNEQYF. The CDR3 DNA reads TGCGCCAGCAGTGAGATGGGGCTCGGTAGCAACGAGCAGTACTTC.

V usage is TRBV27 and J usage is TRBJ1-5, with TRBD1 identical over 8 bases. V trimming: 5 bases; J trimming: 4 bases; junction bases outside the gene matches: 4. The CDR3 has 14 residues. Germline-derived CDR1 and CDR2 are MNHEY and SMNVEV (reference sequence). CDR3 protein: CASSPDRGNQPQHF. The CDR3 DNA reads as TGTGCCAGCAGTCCAGACAGGGGAAATCAGCCCCAGCATTTT.

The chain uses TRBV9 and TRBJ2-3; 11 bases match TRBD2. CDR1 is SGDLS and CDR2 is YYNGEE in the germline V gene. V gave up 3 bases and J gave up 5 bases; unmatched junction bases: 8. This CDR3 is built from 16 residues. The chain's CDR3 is CASSARLAGKGDTQYF. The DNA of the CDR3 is TGTGCCAGCAGCGCGAGACTAGCGGGGAAGGGAGATACGCAGTATTTT. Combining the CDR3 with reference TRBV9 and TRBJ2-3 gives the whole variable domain DSGVTQTPKHLITATGQRVTLRCSPRSGDLSVYWYQQSLDQGLQFLIQYYNGEERAKGNILERFSAQQFPDLHSELNLSSLELGDSALYFCASSARLAGKGDTQYFGPGTRLTVL.

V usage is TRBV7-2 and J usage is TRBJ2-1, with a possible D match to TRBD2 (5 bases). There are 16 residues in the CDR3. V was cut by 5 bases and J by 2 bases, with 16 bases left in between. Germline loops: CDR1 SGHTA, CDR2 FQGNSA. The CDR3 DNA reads TGTGCCAGCAGCCCCTTTCGGGAAGCCCCCTACAATGAGCAGTTCTTC. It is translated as CASSPFREAPYNEQFF.

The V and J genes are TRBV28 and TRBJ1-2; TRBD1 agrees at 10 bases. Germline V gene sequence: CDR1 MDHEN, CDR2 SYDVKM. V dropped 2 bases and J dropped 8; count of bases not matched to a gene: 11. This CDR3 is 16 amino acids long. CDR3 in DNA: TGTGCCAGCAGTTTAGCTCATCCGGGACAGGGGCACGGCTACACCTTC. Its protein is CASSLAHPGQGHGYTF.

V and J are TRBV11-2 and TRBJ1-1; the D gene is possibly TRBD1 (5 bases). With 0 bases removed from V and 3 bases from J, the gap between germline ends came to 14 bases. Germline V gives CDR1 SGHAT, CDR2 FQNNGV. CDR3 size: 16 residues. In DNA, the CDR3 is TGTGCCAGCAGCTTAGAGGTGACAGACCGGGACACTGAAGCTTTCTTT. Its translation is CASSLEVTDRDTEAFF.